This TCR beta chain was captured by sequencing in a study of OX40 agonist ivuxolimab in advanced cancers. The CDR3 runs to 11 residues. Germline lookup yields CDR1 SGHTA and CDR2 FQGNSA. V shed 3 bases and J shed 6 bases, with 6 bases lying between them. TCRdb keeps only in-frame clones here, not all; method: immunoSEQ multiplex PCR. The table shows around 80,000 clones, with roughly 89% occurring only once. The sequenced sample was CD4+ or CD8+ T cells sorted from blood, obtained in a trial of the OX40 agonist ivuxolimab. This receptor was taken from an adult with an advanced solid tumor such as melanoma, head and neck, liver or kidney cancer. This sequence joins TRBV7-2 and TRBJ2-7; D gene ambiguous. The CDR3 bases are TGTGCCAGCAGCTTTATTTCCGAGCAGTACTTC. Protein sequence: CASSFISEQYF.